This T cell receptor (beta chain) was captured by sequencing in a study of T cell responses to AZD1222 COVID-19 vaccine. On this clone: Its antigen is unknown.

Notes on the study in general: All repertoire sampling was performed exclusively after the peak T cell response. Targets within unmutated variant regions were reportedly found for nearly half of spike-specific TCRs.

This CDR3 is built from 13 residues. The germline V gene encodes CDR1 MNHEY and CDR2 SVGAGI. Trimming took off 2 bases at V and 10 bases at J, with 12 bases between the two ends. Investigators merged groups given second doses at roughly 4 or roughly 12 weeks. This table comes from immunoSEQ multiplex PCR, and its TCRdb copy is limited to in-frame clones, with some not included. Altogether approximately 170,000 clones are present, around 88% being singletons, with the ten largest covering 1.1%. This clonotype originated in an adult who received the AZD1222 COVID-19 vaccine. This specimen consisted of peripheral blood, obtained 28 days after the second AZD1222 dose. V and J are TRBV6-5 and TRBJ1-5, with D possibly being TRBD1 (5 bases). The CDR3 protein is CASSYGARTPQHF. The DNA for the CDR3 is TGTGCCAGCAGTTACGGGGCAAGGACACCCCAGCATTTT.